This record looks at one TCR beta chain sequence and its context. The CDR3 consists of 13 residues. The germline V and J ends were trimmed by 3 bases and 9 bases, with 12 bases remaining between them. Germline CDR1 reads KGHSH; CDR2 reads LQKENI. These data come from a study of control samples from healthy donors and cancer patients. The repertoire was sequenced with immunoSEQ multiplex PCR; TCRdb's copy has only in-frame clones and lacks some. The sample contains a few hundred thousand clones, about 93% of which appear only once. J is TRBJ2-1 and V is TRBV18, with D perhaps assigned TRBD1 or TRBD2 (6 bases each). The receptor was derived from a middle-aged man with head and neck cancer. Sequences were obtained from PBMCs. CDR3 loop: CASSPSEGGEQFF. CDR3 DNA: TGTGCCAGCTCACCCTCCGAGGGGGGTGAGCAGTTCTTC.